This TCR beta chain was captured in a study of Ad26.COV2.S vaccination and SARS-CoV-2 variants. Germline CDR1 LGHDT, CDR2 YNNKEL (reference sequence). The CDR3 is 14 residues long. The V gene lost 0 bases and the J gene lost 4 bases, with 7 bases spanning the gap. Repertoires were generated with immunoSEQ multiplex PCR, while TCRdb's copy carries only in-frame clones and drops some. This sample yields about 440,000 clones, of which roughly nine tenths are seen a single time; around 13% belongs to the top ten. Treatment meaning: 15 to 20 received Ad26.COV2.S at low or high dose, single or two shots; roughly five received placebo; per-sample allocation not given. On day 63 after the first injection, vaccine and placebo recipients gave samples.

The gene calls are TRBV3-1 (or the pseudogene TRBV3-2) and TRBJ1-5, with D hard to call. The sample was peripheral blood, taken in a trial of Ad26.COV2.S vaccine versus placebo. The clonotype originates from a person between 18 and 60 years old who received the Ad26.COV2.S COVID-19 vaccine or a placebo. The CDR3 spells CASSQDGGNQPQHF. The CDR3 nucleotides are TGTGCCAGCAGCCAAGATGGAGGGAATCAGCCCCAGCATTTT.